This T cell receptor beta chain stems from a study of human T cells and chemical hapten exposure (TCRdb year 2021). General notes on the study: For sensitization, 2% DPC in acetone was applied to a roughly 2 cm by roughly 2 cm area of upper inner arm skin. Patients additionally received weekly therapeutic DPC doses to the scalp throughout the approximately 22-week study period. Patch testing on the upper back used Finn chambers containing 0.01% DPC, with scoring done after 6 days according to International Contact Dermatitis Research Group standards. The patient cohort, mostly female, included alopecia areata with under or over 50% scalp involvement, alopecia totalis and alopecia universalis. Libraries were pooled for sequencing, and per-sample TCR yields varied mainly because of small differences in library volumes within the pool. This study followed changes in the peripheral blood TCR repertoire in vivo during primary and secondary sensitization of alopecia patients to the hapten diphenylcyclopropenone (DPC). Blood samples were taken from patients before sensitization (week 0) and then at 2, 6 and about 24 weeks after DPC sensitization. Approximately 28 alopecia patients gave blood for TCR sequencing at one to four time points (pre-sensitization, 2, 6 and 24 weeks). On the study overall, not on this receptor specifically: Significantly more large CDR3 similarity clusters were formed by expanded TCRs than by pre-sensitization or healthy control sets, consistent with antigen-driven responses. The number of PT1 expanded TCRs positively correlated with patch test score, significant at thresholds 8, 16 and 32 but not 4. Repeated subsampling changed both the strength of the expansion versus patch-test correlation and the threshold at which the correlation became significant. The number of TCRs above 1 in 1000 frequency did not change with DPC sensitization; there was no evidence of global repertoire structure alterations. Alopecia, a presumed autoimmune disease, was present in all patients, so the immune response of the patients might differ from that of healthy individuals.

A remark on this clonotype: Its cognate antigen has yet to be identified. Within one base of it there is no much larger clone, and no base qualities were kept.

Library method: RACE. Data came from a NextSeq 500. Library preparation attached unique molecular identifiers to individual cDNA molecules for quantitative, reproducible TCR counting. Each blood RNA sample was used to sequence both TCR alpha and TCR beta chains. Per the source publication's procedure: A median of about 87,000 TCRs per sample was observed, with a range of about 23,224 to 700,000. The Decombinator software suite was used to annotate the V, J and CDR3 of the TCR reads. To make PS versus PT1 abundance plots, every sample was subsampled to the same number of TCRs (28,000). TCRs were defined as expanded if absent before sensitization and observed at least eight times at the 2-week time point. TCRdb's own reprocessing of the public reads used fastp at Q25 and MiXCR and kept productive beta chains. Records with the same CDR3 protein are collapsed into one entry carrying the most frequent genes and DNA. TCRdb assigned the V and J calls; the authors' analysis was not used. This sample is represented by under 400,000 distinct CDR3 sequences; approximately 5.1% of them were singletons. In total, the top ten clones hold roughly 2.6% of the sample.

The sample's time point label, decoded: pre-sensitization, week 0. The treatment or condition label corresponds to: therapeutic diphenylcyclopropenone sensitization with weekly scalp DPC. At every patch-test visit, the blood draw took place before the patch test was put on. To be eligible, patients had to be aged 18 to 70, diagnosed with alopecia and judged suitable for DPC therapy, while pregnant patients were excluded. Total RNA was extracted from unfractionated whole blood collected in Tempus Blood RNA tubes. CDR1 WNHNN and CDR2 SYGVQD are derived from the germline V gene (reference sequence). V is cut by 0 bases and J by 5 bases, and the space between the germline ends is 3 bases. The CDR3 runs 12 amino acids, cysteine and phenylalanine included. The only DNA kept is the CDR3, 36 bases in frame from the first base.

This sample comprised whole blood, obtained in connection with sensitization to the hapten diphenylcyclopropenone (DPC). The sequence was collected from a woman in her fifties or sixties with alopecia areata. Some clones in this sample may be carry-over from other donors' samples. The rearrangement joined TRBV10-1 to TRBJ2-3; the D gene assignment is ambiguous. For the CDR3, the sequence is CASSESQDTQYF. DNA sequence: TGCGCCAGCAGTGAGTCGCAAGATACGCAGTATTTT.